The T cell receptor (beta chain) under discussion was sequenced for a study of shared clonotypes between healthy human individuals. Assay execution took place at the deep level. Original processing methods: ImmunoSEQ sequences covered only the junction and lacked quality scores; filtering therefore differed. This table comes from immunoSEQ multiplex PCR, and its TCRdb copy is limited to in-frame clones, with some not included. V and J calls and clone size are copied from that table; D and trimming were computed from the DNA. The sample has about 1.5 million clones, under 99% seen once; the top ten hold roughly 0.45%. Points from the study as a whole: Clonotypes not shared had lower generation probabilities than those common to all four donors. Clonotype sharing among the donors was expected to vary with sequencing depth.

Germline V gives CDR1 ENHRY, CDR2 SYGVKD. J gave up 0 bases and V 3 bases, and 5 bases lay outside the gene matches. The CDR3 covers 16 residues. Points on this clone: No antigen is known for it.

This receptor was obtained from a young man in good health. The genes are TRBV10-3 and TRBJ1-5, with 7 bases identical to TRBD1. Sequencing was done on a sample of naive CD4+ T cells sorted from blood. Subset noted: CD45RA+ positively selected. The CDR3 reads CAISDRDSSSNQPQHF. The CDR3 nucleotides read TGTGCCATCAGTGACCGGGACAGCTCTAGCAATCAGCCCCAGCATTTT.